This TCR beta chain was profiled in a study of shared clonotypes between healthy human individuals. V dropped 4 bases and J dropped 12 bases, with 17 bases sitting between them. The CDR3 runs 14 residues. Germline values: CDR1 SGHRS, CDR2 YFSETQ. Study-wide results and caveats: When compared with the clonotypes that were shared by all four sorted-subset donors, the non-shared clonotypes turned out to have lower generation probabilities. Sampling included only blood; tissue repertoires likely differ.

Once extracted for a subset, genomic DNA was divided evenly among several immunoSEQ plates. Method: immunoSEQ multiplex PCR; TCRdb's copy keeps in-frame clones and lacks some. The table shows 2,500,000 or so clones, with 85% to 95% occurring only once. About this clone: As yet, its antigen is unknown.

A split of CD4+ cells into CD45RA+ naive and CD45RA-negative memory subsets was performed. The chain employs TRBV5-1 and TRBJ2-6; D not certain. The TCR sequence derives from a man aged 18 to 30 in good health. Input material: naive CD4+ T cells sorted from blood. Subset given: CD45RA+ positively selected. The DNA for the CDR3 is TGCGCCAGCAGCCTTAGTACAGTTAACGGCGTCCTGACTTTC. It encodes CASSLSTVNGVLTF.